This TCR beta chain was documented in a study of blood T cell repertoires in COVID-19. Background on the study: Samples of COVID-19 (acute and convalescent) were obtained from the United States, Italy and Spain. In each case, the material was cDNA or gDNA derived from T cells, B-cell-depleted T cells, or PBMCs.

The CDR3 spans 14 residues. V was pared by 3 bases and J by 7 bases, with 13 bases between. Germline V CDR1 and CDR2: MGHRA, YSYEKL. Methods used by the authors: Estimates of nucleated cell counts were drawn from the amplification of reference gene primers. The table came from immunoSEQ multiplex PCR; TCRdb's copy has only in-frame clones and leaves some out. That table gives V, J and clone size, and the DNA gave D and trimming. The repertoire holds approximately 150,000 clones, more than 75% seen once, with about 4% in the top ten. Sequencing input: peripheral blood. V usage is TRBV4-1 and J usage is TRBJ2-1, with a tentative D call TRBD2 (6 bases). This clonotype originated in a man aged 55 to 70 with acute or convalescent COVID-19. For the CDR3, the DNA is TGCGCCAGCAGCCAGAATCTGGGGGGAAATGAGCAGTTCTTC. The encoded protein is CASSQNLGGNEQFF.